This T cell receptor (beta chain) was profiled in a study of blood T cell repertoires in COVID-19. This clone was seen only a few times. Germline V gene data show CDR1 as SEHNR and CDR2 as FQNEAQ (reference sequence). Deletions cut 1 base from V and 5 bases from J, with 6 bases between. CDR3 length equals 13 residues. Profiled with immunoSEQ multiplex PCR; TCRdb holds only in-frame clones, not every one. The sample records approximately 120,000 clones, 80% to 90% being singletons. The sequencing sample was made of peripheral blood. This receptor was taken from a human donor in a cohort sampled during active COVID-19. This sequence joins TRBV7-9 and TRBJ1-5; D unresolved. CDR3 DNA: TGTGCCAGCAGCTTAGGCGGCCATCAGCCCCAGCATTTT. Amino acids: CASSLGGHQPQHF.